A single count supports the clone carrying this T cell receptor beta chain. This sample is drawn from a study of blood T cell repertoires in COVID-19. Study information: Nucleic acid was either cDNA or gDNA, and it came from T cells, B-cell-depleted T cells, or PBMCs.

Original methodology: Estimates of nucleated cell counts were drawn from the amplification of reference gene primers. Assay used: immunoSEQ multiplex PCR; TCRdb lists only in-frame clones, some missing. From that table come the V and J calls and clone size; the DNA was used to work out D and trimming. The data contain some 260,000 clones, just over 85% of them seen just once; the ten biggest clones take up over 1.1%. Germline CDR1 reads SGHNT; CDR2 reads YENEEA. The V end lost 4 bases, the J end lost 2 bases, and 6 bases lay between the germline ends. The CDR3 consists of 12 residues. Material: peripheral blood. The V and J genes are TRBV11-3 and TRBJ2-7; D perhaps matches TRBD1 (5 bases). The clonotype was recovered from an elderly man with acute or convalescent COVID-19. Here the CDR3 reads CASSSTAYEQYF. The CDR3 nucleotides are TGTGCCAGCAGCTCGACAGCCTACGAGCAGTACTTC.